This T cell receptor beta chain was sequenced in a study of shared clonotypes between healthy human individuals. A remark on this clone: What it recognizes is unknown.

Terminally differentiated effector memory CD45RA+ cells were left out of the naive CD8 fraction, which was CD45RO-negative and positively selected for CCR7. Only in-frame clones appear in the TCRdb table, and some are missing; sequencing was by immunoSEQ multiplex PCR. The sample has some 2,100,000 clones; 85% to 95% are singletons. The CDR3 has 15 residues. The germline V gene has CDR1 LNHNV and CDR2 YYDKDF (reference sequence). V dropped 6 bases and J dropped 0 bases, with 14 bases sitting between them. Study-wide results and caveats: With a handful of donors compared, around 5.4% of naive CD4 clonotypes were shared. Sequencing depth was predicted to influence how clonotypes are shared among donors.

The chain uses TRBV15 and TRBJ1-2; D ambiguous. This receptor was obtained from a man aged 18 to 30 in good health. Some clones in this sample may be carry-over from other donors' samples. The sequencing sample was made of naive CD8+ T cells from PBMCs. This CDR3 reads CATSQVIESNYGYTF. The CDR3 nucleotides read TGTGCCACCAGTCAGGTGATTGAGTCTAACTATGGCTACACCTTC. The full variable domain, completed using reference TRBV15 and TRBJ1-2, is DAMVIQNPRYQVTQFGKPVTLSCSQTLNHNVMYWYQQKSSQAPKLLFHYYDKDFNNEADTPDNFQSRRPNTSFCFLDIRSPGLGDTAMYLCATSQVIESNYGYTFGSGTRLTVV.